This T cell receptor (beta chain) was retrieved from a study of cytomegalovirus exposure and HLA in healthy donors. Across the study: Among approximately 400 genotyped donors, roughly 80% fell in the Caucasian-associated ancestry cluster. Study-wide results and limits: Later on, an analysis found that several of the most significant clusters appeared to be linked to common viral pathogens, which included parvovirus B19. One later analysis reportedly identified an Asian-associated ancestry cluster that showed fewer N-insertions than the approximately 700-donor mean. An analysis done earlier found most TCR beta V segments productive about 87% or about 30% of the time.

A remark on this clone: Its antigen remains unknown.

Amplification used 60 Vbeta primers and 13 Jbeta primers. This table comes from immunoSEQ multiplex PCR, and its TCRdb copy is limited to in-frame clones, with some not included. The sample holds 65,000 to 80,000 clones, about 81% seen once. The V gene lost 2 bases and the J gene lost 0 bases, with 11 bases spanning the gap. The length of the CDR3 is 16 residues. Germline-derived CDR1 and CDR2 are SNHLY and FYNNEI. This TCR derives from a woman aged 40 to 50 in good health and CMV-seropositive. The chain has TRBV2 and TRBJ1-3; D might be TRBD1 (5 bases). The sequencing input was PBMCs. The CDR3 loop is CASSENGANSGNTIYF. Here the CDR3 DNA reads TGTGCCAGCAGTGAAAATGGGGCCAACTCTGGAAACACCATATATTTT.